The rows below give T cell receptor beta chains drawn from one sample of a study of cytomegalovirus exposure and HLA in healthy donors. Profiled with immunoSEQ multiplex PCR; TCRdb holds only in-frame clones, not every one. The table records about 64,000 clones, over 85% of them present only once. Sequencing was done on a sample of PBMCs. The receptors originated from a woman between 18 and 29 years old in good health and CMV-seropositive. Both conserved end residues are part of each CDR3. The D gene is left open where the match is weak.

v_gene	len	d_gene	CDR3aa
TRBV28	14	TRBD1	CASSFPSTGTEQYF
TRBV6-5	15	TRBD2	CASSRTSGGEETQYF
TRBV5-1	15	.	CASSLEGQHTDTQYF
TRBV6-1	16	TRBD1	CASSEMDRGSYNEQFF
TRBV29-1	13	.	CSVERQTQETQYF
TRBV5-6	15	.	CASSLGPGVSYEQYF
TRBV19	15	TRBD1	CASSISRTGNYGYTF
TRBV7-8	18	.	CASSLDFGQTGHLNTIYF
TRBV6-6	13	.	CASSYRGTGELFF
TRBV18	16	TRBD1	CASSLKGTGGLYEQYF
TRBV5-4	15	TRBD1	CASSLPGQLDNEQFF
TRBV30	16	TRBD2	CAWSVRLAGGSLAQYF
TRBV7-9	15	.	CASSYDSWRYNEQFF